This T cell receptor (beta chain) was identified during a study of blood T cell repertoires in COVID-19. Overall study context: Collection of acute and convalescent COVID-19 samples took place in the United States, Italy and Spain.

The CDR3 contains 14 residues. Trimming removed 5 bases from V and 2 bases from J, with 11 bases in between. Germline CDR1 MDHEN, CDR2 SYDVKM. Clones were sequenced by immunoSEQ multiplex PCR, and TCRdb holds only the in-frame ones, with some missing. Of about 140,000 clones listed, approximately 88% were seen once; the top ten hold roughly 1.9%. This rearrangement joins TRBV28 to TRBJ2-3; TRBD1 is a possible D gene (6 bases). The sequenced sample was peripheral blood. The source of this sequence is a man aged 70-80 years with acute or convalescent COVID-19. The CDR3 coding sequence is TGTGCCAGCAGTCGAAGGACAGACACAGATACGCAGTATTTT. Encoded protein: CASSRRTDTDTQYF.